This T cell receptor (beta chain) was sequenced during a study of cytomegalovirus exposure and HLA in healthy donors. Findings of the study overall: Most TCR sequences were uncommon, yet certain public TCRs appeared in many donors. The productive fraction for most TCR beta V segments was about 90% or about 30% in an earlier analysis.

On this clone itself: Its antigen is unidentified.

CDR1 is MNHEY and CDR2 is SVGAGI in the germline V gene. CDR3 length: 14 amino acids. V dropped 7 bases and J dropped 1 base, with 13 bases sitting between them. PCR involved 60 Vbeta and 13 Jbeta primers. Method: immunoSEQ multiplex PCR; TCRdb's copy keeps in-frame clones and lacks some. The data show 200,000 to 250,000 clones, around four fifths seen once. The source of this sequence is an older woman in good health and CMV-seropositive. V usage is TRBV6-5 and J usage is TRBJ1-2; D is possibly TRBD1 (6 bases). Sample: PBMCs. The CDR3 DNA reads as TGTGCCAGCACCGGACAGATTAATAACTATGGCTACACCTTC. This encodes CASTGQINNYGYTF.